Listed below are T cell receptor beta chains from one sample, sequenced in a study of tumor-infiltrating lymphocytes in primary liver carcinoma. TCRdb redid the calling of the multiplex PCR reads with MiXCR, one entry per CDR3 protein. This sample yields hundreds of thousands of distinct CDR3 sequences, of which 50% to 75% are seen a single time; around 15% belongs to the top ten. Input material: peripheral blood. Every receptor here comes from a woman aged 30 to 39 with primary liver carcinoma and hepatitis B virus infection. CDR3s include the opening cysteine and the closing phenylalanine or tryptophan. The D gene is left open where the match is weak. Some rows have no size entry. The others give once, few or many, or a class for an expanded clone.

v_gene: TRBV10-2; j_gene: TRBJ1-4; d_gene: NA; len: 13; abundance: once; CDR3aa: CANSEQGLEKLFF; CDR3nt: TGCGCCAACAGTGAACAGGGCCTTGAAAAACTGTTTTTT
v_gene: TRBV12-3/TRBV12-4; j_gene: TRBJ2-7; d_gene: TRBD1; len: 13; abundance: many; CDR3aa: CASSRQGAGEQYF; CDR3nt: TGTGCCAGCAGCCGACAGGGGGCGGGGGAGCAGTACTTC
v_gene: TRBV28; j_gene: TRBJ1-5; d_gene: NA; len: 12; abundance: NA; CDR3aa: CVSKGNNQPQHF; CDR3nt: TGTGTCAGCAAGGGAAACAATCAGCCCCAGCATTTT
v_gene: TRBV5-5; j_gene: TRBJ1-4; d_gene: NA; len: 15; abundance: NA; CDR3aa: CASRQGPRTNEKLFF; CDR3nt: TGTGCCAGCAGGCAGGGGCCAAGGACTAATGAAAAACTGTTTTTT
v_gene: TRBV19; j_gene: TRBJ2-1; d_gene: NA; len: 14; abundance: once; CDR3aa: CASSASVAYNEQFF; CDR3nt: TGTGCCAGTAGTGCAAGCGTAGCCTACAATGAGCAGTTCTTC
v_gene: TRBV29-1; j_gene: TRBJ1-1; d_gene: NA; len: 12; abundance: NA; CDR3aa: CSVAELSTEAFF; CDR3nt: TGCAGCGTTGCTGAGTTGAGCACTGAAGCTTTCTTT
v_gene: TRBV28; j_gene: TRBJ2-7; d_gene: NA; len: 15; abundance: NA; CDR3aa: CASSLGAISGYEQYF; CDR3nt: TGTGCCAGCAGTTTGGGTGCCATATCGGGTTACGAGCAGTACTTC
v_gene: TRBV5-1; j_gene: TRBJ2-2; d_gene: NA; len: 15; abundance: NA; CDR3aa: CATKDYTFNTGELFF; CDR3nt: TGCGCCACCAAGGACTACACTTTCAACACCGGGGAGCTGTTTTTT
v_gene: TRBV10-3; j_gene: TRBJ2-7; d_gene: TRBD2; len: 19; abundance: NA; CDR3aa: CAISDPRTSGRMIPYEQYF; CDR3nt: TGTGCCATCAGTGACCCCCGGACTAGCGGGAGAATGATTCCCTACGAGCAGTACTTC
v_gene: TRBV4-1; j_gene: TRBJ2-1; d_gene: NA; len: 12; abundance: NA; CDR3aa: CASNQVHNEQFF; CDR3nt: TGCGCCAGCAACCAAGTCCACAATGAGCAGTTCTTC
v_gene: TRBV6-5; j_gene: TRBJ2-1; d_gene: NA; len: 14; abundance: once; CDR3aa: CAGHPPGSGTDLFF; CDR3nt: TGTGCCGGTCACCCCCCGGGGAGTGGGACTGATCTGTTCTTC
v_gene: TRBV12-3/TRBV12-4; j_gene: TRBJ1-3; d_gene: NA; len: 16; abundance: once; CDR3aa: CTTSPAEGHSGNTIYF; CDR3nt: TGTACCACCAGCCCCGCAGAGGGGCATTCTGGAAACACCATATATTTT
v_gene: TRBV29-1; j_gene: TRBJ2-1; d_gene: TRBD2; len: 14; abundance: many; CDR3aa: CSVAGTRINNEQFF; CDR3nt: TGCAGCGTTGCCGGGACTAGGATTAACAATGAGCAGTTCTTC
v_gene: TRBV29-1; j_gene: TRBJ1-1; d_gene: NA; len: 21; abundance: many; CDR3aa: CSVEDWASGIEGPRWDTEAFF; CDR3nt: TGCAGCGTTGAAGATTGGGCCTCAGGAATCGAAGGGCCACGATGGGACACTGAAGCTTTCTTT
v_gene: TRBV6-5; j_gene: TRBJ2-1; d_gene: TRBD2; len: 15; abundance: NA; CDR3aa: CASSYVAGAYNEQFF; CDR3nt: TGTGCCAGCAGTTACGTAGCGGGGGCCTACAATGAGCAGTTCTTC
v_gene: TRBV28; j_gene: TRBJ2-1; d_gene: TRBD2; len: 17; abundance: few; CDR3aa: CASSLGLASSSYNEQFF; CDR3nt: TGTGCCAGCAGTTTGGGACTAGCCTCAAGCTCCTACAATGAGCAGTTCTTC
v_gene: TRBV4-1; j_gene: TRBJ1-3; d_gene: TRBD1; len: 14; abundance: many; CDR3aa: CASSQGDSGNTIYF; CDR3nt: TGCGCCAGCAGCCAGGGGGACAGCGGAAACACCATATATTTT
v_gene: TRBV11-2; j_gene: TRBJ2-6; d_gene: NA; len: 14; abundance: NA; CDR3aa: CASSFSFGANVLTF; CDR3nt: TGTGCTAGCAGCTTTAGCTTTGGGGCCAACGTCCTGACTTTC
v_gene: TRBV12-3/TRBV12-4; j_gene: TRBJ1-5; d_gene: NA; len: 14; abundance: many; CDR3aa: CASSLRGVPQPQHF; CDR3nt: TGTGCCAGCAGCCTCAGGGGAGTTCCTCAGCCCCAGCATTTT
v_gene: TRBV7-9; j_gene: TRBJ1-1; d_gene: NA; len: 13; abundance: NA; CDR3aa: CASSLTSNTEAFF; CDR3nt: TGTGCCAGCAGCTTAACCTCGAACACTGAAGCTTTCTTT
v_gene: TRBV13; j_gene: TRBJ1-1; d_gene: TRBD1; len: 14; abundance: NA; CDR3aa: CASRTGGAKTEASF; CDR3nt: TGTGCCAGCAGGACAGGGGGTGCGAAGACTGAAGCTTCCTTT
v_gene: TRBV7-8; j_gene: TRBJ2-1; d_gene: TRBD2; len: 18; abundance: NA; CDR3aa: CASSAHDGGTSGSDEQFF; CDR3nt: TGTGCCAGCAGTGCCCATGATGGGGGGACAAGCGGGAGTGATGAGCAGTTCTTC
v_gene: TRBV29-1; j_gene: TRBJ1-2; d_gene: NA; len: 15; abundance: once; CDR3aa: CSVRGLGVLGLGYTF; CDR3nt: TGCAGCGTTCGGGGTCTGGGGGTGCTGGGACTTGGCTACACCTTC
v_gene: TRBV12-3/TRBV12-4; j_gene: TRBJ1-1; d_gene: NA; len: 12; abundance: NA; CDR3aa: CASSLGNTKAFF; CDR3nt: TGTGCCAGCAGTTTAGGGAACACTAAAGCTTTCTTT
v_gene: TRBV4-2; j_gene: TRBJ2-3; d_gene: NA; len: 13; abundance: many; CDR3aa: CASTNTAADTQYF; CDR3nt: TGTGCCAGCACCAACACCGCTGCAGATACGCAGTATTTT
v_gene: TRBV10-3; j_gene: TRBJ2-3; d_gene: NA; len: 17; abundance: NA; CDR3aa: CAISAGGQSISTDTQYF; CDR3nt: TGTGCCATCAGTGCTGGGGGCCAGAGCATAAGCACAGATACGCAGTATTTT
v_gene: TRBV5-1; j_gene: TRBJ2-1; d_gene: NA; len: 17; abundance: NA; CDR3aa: CASSLVWASDRRDELFF; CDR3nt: TGCGCCAGCAGCTTGGTTTGGGCTAGCGACCGTCGGGATGAGCTGTTCTTC
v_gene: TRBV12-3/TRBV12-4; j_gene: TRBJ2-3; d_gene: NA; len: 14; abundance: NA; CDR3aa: CASILSSGTDTQYF; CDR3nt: TGTGCCAGCATTCTGTCTAGCGGCACAGATACGCAGTATTTT
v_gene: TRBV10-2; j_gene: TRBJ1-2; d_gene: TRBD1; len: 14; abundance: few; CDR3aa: CASSRDRSYSGYTF; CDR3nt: TGCGCCAGCAGCCGGGACAGGAGTTATTCTGGCTACACCTTC
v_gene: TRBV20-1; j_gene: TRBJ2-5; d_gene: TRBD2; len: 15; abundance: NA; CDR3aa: CSARVLAGVVATQYF; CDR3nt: TGCAGTGCTAGAGTCCTAGCGGGAGTGGTGGCGACCCAGTACTTC
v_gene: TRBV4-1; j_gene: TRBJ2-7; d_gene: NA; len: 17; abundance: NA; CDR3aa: CASSQDPGITEGDEQYF; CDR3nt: TGCGCCAGCAGCCAAGATCCTGGGATTACGGAAGGAGACGAGCAGTACTTC
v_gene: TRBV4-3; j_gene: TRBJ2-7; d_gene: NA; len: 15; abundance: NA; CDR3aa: CASGAAGAVFHEQYF; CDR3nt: TGCGCCAGCGGGGCGGCAGGGGCAGTATTCCACGAGCAGTACTTC
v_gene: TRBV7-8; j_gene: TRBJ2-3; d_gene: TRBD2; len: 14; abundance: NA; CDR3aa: CASMLTSVTDTQYF; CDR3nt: TGTGCCAGCATGTTAACTAGCGTCACAGATACGCAGTATTTT
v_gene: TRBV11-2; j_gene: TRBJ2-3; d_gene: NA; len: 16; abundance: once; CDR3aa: CASSLGTFPSTDTQYF; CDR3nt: TGTGCCAGCAGCCTTGGGACTTTTCCTAGCACAGATACGCAGTATTTT
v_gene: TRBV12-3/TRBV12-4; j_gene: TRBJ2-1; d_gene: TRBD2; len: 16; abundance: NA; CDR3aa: CASRITPSGGYNEQFF; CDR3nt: TGTGCCAGCAGAATCACCCCGAGCGGGGGGTACAATGAGCAGTTCTTC
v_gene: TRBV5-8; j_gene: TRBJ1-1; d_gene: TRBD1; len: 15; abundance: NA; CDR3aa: CASSLMGTAKTEAFF; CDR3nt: TGTGCCAGCAGCTTGATGGGGACAGCAAAAACTGAAGCTTTCTTT
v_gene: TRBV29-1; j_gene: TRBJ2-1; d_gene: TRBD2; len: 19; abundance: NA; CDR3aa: CSVDRFGGPGTSRNNEQFF; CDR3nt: TGCAGCGTTGATAGGTTCGGCGGCCCAGGGACTAGCAGGAACAATGAGCAGTTCTTC
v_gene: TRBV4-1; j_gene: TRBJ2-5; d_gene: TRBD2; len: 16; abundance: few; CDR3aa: CASSRGLAGGEETQYF; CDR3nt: TGCGCCAGCAGCCGTGGACTAGCGGGAGGGGAGGAGACCCAGTACTTC
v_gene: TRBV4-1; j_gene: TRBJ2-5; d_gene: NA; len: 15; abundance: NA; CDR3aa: CASSQDRKGQGTQYF; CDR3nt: TGCGCCAGTAGCCAAGATAGGAAAGGCCAAGGGACCCAGTACTTC
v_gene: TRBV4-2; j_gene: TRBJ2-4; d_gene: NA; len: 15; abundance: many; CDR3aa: CASSQDWGQGNIQYF; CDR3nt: TGTGCCAGCAGCCAAGACTGGGGGCAGGGAAACATTCAGTACTTC
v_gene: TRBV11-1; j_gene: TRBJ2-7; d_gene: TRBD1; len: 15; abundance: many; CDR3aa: CASSLGQAISYEQYF; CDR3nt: TGTGCCAGCAGCTTGGGACAGGCGATTTCCTACGAGCAGTACTTC
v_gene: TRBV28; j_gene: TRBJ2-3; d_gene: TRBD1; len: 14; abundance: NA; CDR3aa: CASRTGTLTDTQYF; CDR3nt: TGTGCCAGCAGGACAGGGACCCTCACAGATACGCAGTATTTT
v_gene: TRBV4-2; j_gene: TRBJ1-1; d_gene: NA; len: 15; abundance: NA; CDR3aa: CASSQEGGLNTEAFF; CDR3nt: TGTGCCAGCAGCCAAGAGGGGGGCCTGAACACTGAAGCTTTCTTT
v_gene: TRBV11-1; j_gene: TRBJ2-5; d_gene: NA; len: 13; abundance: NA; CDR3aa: CASRLRSGETQYF; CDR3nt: TGTGCCAGCAGATTAAGAAGCGGAGAGACCCAGTACTTC